In this sample, the clone carrying this T cell receptor beta chain turned up once. Antigen: not known. The data originate from a study of cytomegalovirus exposure and HLA in healthy donors. Findings and limits, study-wide: Later, an analysis found that TCR clusters from the first cohort tended to co-occur in the 95 to 150 validation repertoires.

The CDR3 sequence is 15 residues long. Germline CDR1 reads SGHDT; CDR2 reads YYEEEE. V lost 0 bases, J lost 1 base, and 0 bases stayed unmatched. Data came from immunoSEQ multiplex PCR; TCRdb stores just in-frame clones and leaves some out. This table has about 130,000 clones, around 93% appearing once. This receptor was taken from a man younger than 35 in good health and CMV-seropositive. The sample was PBMCs. This rearrangement joins TRBV5-6 to TRBJ2-2; 7 nucleotides match TRBD2. The CDR3 sequence is CASSLAGGNTGELFF. The CDR3 DNA sequence: TGTGCCAGCAGCTTGGCGGGGGGGAACACCGGGGAGCTGTTTTTT.